The clone carrying this T cell receptor (beta chain) showed up just once. This sample is drawn from a study of blood T cell repertoires in COVID-19. The length of the CDR3 is 15 residues. Germline V lookup: CDR1 LGHNA, CDR2 YSLEER. Germline trimming cut 4 bases from V and 6 bases from J; bases unmatched to any gene: 5. The repertoire was sequenced with immunoSEQ multiplex PCR; TCRdb's copy has only in-frame clones and lacks some. The sample holds about 250,000 clones, around 82% seen once. This sequence was found in an older woman with acute or convalescent COVID-19. The J gene is TRBJ1-5, the V gene TRBV4-3; 11 bases are shared with TRBD1. Sequencing was done on a sample of peripheral blood. The CDR3 DNA follows: TGCGCCAGCAGCCGGGACAGGGGGTATGGTCAGCCCCAGCATTTT. The encoded protein is CASSRDRGYGQPQHF.